This TCR beta chain was sequenced for a study of cytomegalovirus exposure and HLA in healthy donors. Findings of the study overall: For most TCR sequences rarity was the rule, although some public TCRs occurred in many donors. When analyzed later, the rates of TCR association showed variation by HLA locus, with DRB1 the most and HLA-C the fewest. The study labeled under 200 TCR beta chains cytomegalovirus-associated.

In the PCR, 60 Vbeta and 13 Jbeta primers were used. TCRdb keeps only in-frame clones here, not all; method: immunoSEQ multiplex PCR. The sample lists roughly 44,000 clones; about 85% were seen once. A note on this clone: Its specificity is not known.

This CDR3 region has 18 residues. Trimming took off 0 bases at V and 9 bases at J, with 27 bases between the two ends. Germline CDR1 SQVTM, CDR2 ANQGSEA. This receptor was identified in a man aged 50-60 years in good health and CMV-seronegative. What was sequenced was PBMCs. The chain joins TRBV29-1 to TRBJ2-1; D possibly corresponds to TRBD2 (5 bases). The CDR3 here is CSVEDLAMSTLDAGEQFF. DNA for the CDR3: TGCAGCGTTGAAGATCTCGCAATGTCAACCCTAGATGCGGGTGAGCAGTTCTTC.